Shown below are 16 T cell receptor beta chains from a single sample sequenced in a study of spatial heterogeneity in lung cancer. The time point is: sample taken at primary tumor resection. Extraction of whole RNA from tumor, nontumor lung or frozen PBMC preceded unsorted sequencing. Each CDR3 protein gets one entry after TCRdb re-called the 5' RACE reads with MiXCR. The table includes several thousand distinct CDR3 sequences, about 5% detected once. The input for sequencing was normal lung tissue next to the tumor, taken at surgery. These receptors were collected from a female donor with early-stage non-small cell lung cancer.

This clonotype appeared many times. V is TRBV10-3 and J is TRBJ2-3; 9 positions agree with TRBD2. The germline V gene encodes CDR1 ENHRY and CDR2 SYGVKD. The CDR3 loop spans 17 amino acids. The junction had 12 bases not matched to a gene; V was cut back by 6 bases and J by 2 bases. Here the CDR3 DNA reads TGTGCCATCAGGACTCAGAGCGGGAGGCCACTCACAGATACGCAGTATTTT. Protein product: CAIRTQSGRPLTDTQYF.

The genes are TRBV28 and TRBJ1-1, with D hard to call. This CDR3 contains 13 residues. V was clipped by 7 bases and J by 3 bases, with 12 bases between them. Looked up from germline, CDR1 is MDHEN and CDR2 is SYDVKM. The CDR3, as DNA: TGTGCCAGCAAGGCCAACGCGGACACTGAAGCTTTCTTT. This translates into CASKANADTEAFF.

This clonotype came up many times. V is TRBV18 and J is TRBJ2-3, with D perhaps being TRBD1 or TRBD2 (5 bases each). CDR3 length: 17 amino acids. Germline values: CDR1 KGHSH, CDR2 LQKENI. Trimming cost V 3 bases and J 5 bases, with 21 bases left between them. CDR3 region: CASSPAGRGEGIDTQYF. The CDR3 nucleotides read TGTGCCAGCTCACCGGCCGGTCGAGGGGAAGGGATAGATACGCAGTATTTT. The full variable domain, completed using reference TRBV18 and TRBJ2-3, is NAGVMQNPRHLVRRRGQEARLRCSPMKGHSHVYWYRQLPEEGLKFMVYLQKENIIDESGMPKERFSAEFPKEGPSILRIQQVVRGDSAAYFCASSPAGRGEGIDTQYFGPGTRLTVL.

In its sample, this clonotype ranks as medium-sized. The rearrangement uses TRBV2 and TRBJ1-5, with D unclear. Germline loops: CDR1 SNHLY, CDR2 FYNNEI. The CDR3 is 13 residues long. Deletions cut 5 bases from V and 7 bases from J, with 12 bases between. This CDR3 reads CASSPYGPQPQHF. The CDR3 coding sequence is TGTGCCAGCAGTCCTTATGGCCCCCAGCCCCAGCATTTT.

Judged by abundance, this clonotype is medium-sized (0.01 to 0.1%). The rearrangement uses TRBV27 and TRBJ1-4; D perhaps matches TRBD1 (5 bases). The CDR3 extends over 15 amino acids. Looked up from germline, CDR1 is MNHEY and CDR2 is SMNVEV (reference sequence). Between the trimmed V and J ends, which lost 5 bases and 5 bases, there was a span of 15 bases. The chain's CDR3 is CASSPETVKNEKLFF. CDR3 nucleotide sequence: TGTGCCAGCAGTCCAGAGACAGTAAAAAATGAAAAACTGTTTTTT.

This clonotype was observed at least ten times. The chain employs TRBV6-4 and TRBJ2-5; possibly TRBD2 for D (5 bases). Looked up from germline, CDR1 is MRHNA and CDR2 is SNTAGT. The CDR3 runs to 13 residues. V shed 1 base and J shed 2 bases, with 5 bases lying between them. Here the CDR3 DNA reads TGTGCCAGCAGTGACTGGACTCAAGAGACCCAGTACTTC. The encoded protein is CASSDWTQETQYF.

The V call is TRBV27, the J call TRBJ2-5; tentative D call: TRBD1 (5 bases). The V and J ends lost 6 bases and 1 base respectively, with 9 bases between them. Germline assignment: CDR1 MNHEY and CDR2 SMNVEV (reference sequence). CDR3 length equals 13 residues. The CDR3 nucleotides read TGTGCCAGCAGGGGCCAGGGCCAAGAGACCCAGTACTTC. Translated, it gives CASRGQGQETQYF.

This clonotype was detected ten times or more. This sequence joins TRBV10-1 and TRBJ2-7; the D is unclear. Germline assignment: CDR1 WNHNN and CDR2 SYGVQD (reference sequence). The CDR3 contains 12 residues. With 2 bases removed from V and 4 bases from J, the gap between germline ends came to 6 bases. CDR3 sequence reads: CASSEAGYEQYF. The CDR3 bases are TGCGCCAGCAGTGAGGCCGGTTACGAGCAGTACTTC.

This clonotype occurred many times. The chain couples TRBV5-5 to TRBJ1-2; tentative D call: TRBD1 (5 bases). V lost 7 bases and J lost 4, with 14 bases in between. From germline, CDR1 is SGHKS and CDR2 YYEKEE (reference sequence). The CDR3 length is 13 residues. For the CDR3, the DNA is TGTGCCAGCTCTGGGGCATCTGGCTATGGCTACACCTTC. Its translation is CASSGASGYGYTF.

As regards this clonotype: A much more abundant neighbour one base away suggests this may be a read error. The chain uses TRBV12-3 or TRBV12-4 and TRBJ2-3; 9 bases line up with TRBD1. The CDR3 spans 16 residues. This CDR3 is CACSLFGQGRTDTQYF. For the CDR3, the DNA is TGTGCCTGCAGTTTATTTGGACAGGGGAGGACAGATACGCAGTATTTT.

This clonotype was observed at least ten times. The V and J genes are TRBV5-1 and TRBJ2-1; no reliable D call. From germline, CDR1 is SGHRS and CDR2 YFSETQ. Trimming pared 3 bases from V and 7 bases from J, leaving 14 bases between. The CDR3 is 14 residues long. DNA for the CDR3: TGCGCCAGCAGCTCAGAATGGGGAAAAAATGAGCAGTTCTTC. Protein: CASSSEWGKNEQFF.

The rearrangement links TRBV20-1 to TRBJ1-1; TRBD1 aligns across 9 bases. Germline V gene data show CDR1 as DFQATT and CDR2 as SNEGSKA (reference sequence). CDR3 size: 15 residues. V shed 3 bases and J 1 base; nucleotides not matched to a gene: 6. The chain's CDR3 is CSARGQGGRNTEAFF. In nucleotides, the CDR3 is TGCAGTGCTAGGGGACAGGGAGGGCGGAACACTGAAGCTTTCTTT.

In its sample, this clonotype was seen many times. The chain carries TRBV11-2 and TRBJ2-7, with 7 bases fitting TRBD2. After removal of 2 bases from V and 3 bases from J, the junction contained 7 bases not matched to a gene. CDR1 is SGHAT and CDR2 is FQNNGV in the germline V gene. The CDR3 has 15 residues. Here the CDR3 DNA reads TGTGCCAGCAGCTTAAACCTAGCGGACTACTACGAGCAGTACTTC. Translation: CASSLNLADYYEQYF.

The chain recombines TRBV20-1 with TRBJ2-3; TRBD2 matches 11 bases. Germline trimming cut 6 bases from V and 6 bases from J; bases unmatched to any gene: 14. Per germline, CDR1 DFQATT and CDR2 SNEGSKA (reference sequence). The CDR3 runs 16 residues. The DNA for the CDR3 is TGCAGTGCCTTAGCGGGAGGGCCTCTATTGCCGGATACGCAGTATTTT. It codes for CSALAGGPLLPDTQYF.

The CDR3 loop reads CASRPRGGIYNEQFF. The DNA of the CDR3 is TGTGCCAGTAGGCCCAGAGGGGGCATCTACAATGAGCAGTTCTTC. V usage is TRBV19 and J usage is TRBJ2-1; 7 bases match TRBD1. J was trimmed by 3 bases and V by 6 bases; bases with no gene match: 8. In germline, CDR1 is LNHDA, CDR2 SQIVND (reference sequence). This CDR3 region has 15 residues.

This clonotype is deemed medium-sized. The rearrangement links TRBV25-1 to TRBJ2-5; a possible D gene is TRBD2 (6 bases). The germline gives CDR1 MGHDK, CDR2 SYGVNS. This CDR3 has 14 residues. V lost 1 base and J 3 bases, leaving 9 bases between the germline ends. The CDR3 spells CASSEFGGKETQYF. CDR3 DNA sequence: TGTGCCAGCAGTGAATTTGGGGGGAAAGAGACCCAGTACTTC. Supplemented by reference TRBV25-1 and TRBJ2-5, the full variable domain reads EADIYQTPRYLVIGTGKKITLECSQTMGHDKMYWYQQDPGMELHLIHYSYGVNSTEKGDLSSESTVSRIRTEHFPLTLESARPSHTSQYLCASSEFGGKETQYFGPGTRLLVL.